Described below is a single T cell receptor (beta chain) sequence and its context. Some clones are missing from TCRdb's copy, which holds only in-frame ones; the method was immunoSEQ multiplex PCR. The top ten hold roughly 3% of the sample, which has hundreds of thousands of clones, about 90% seen once. The record originates from a study of blood T cell repertoires in COVID-19. Sequencing was carried out using peripheral blood. The receptor was isolated from a young woman who had recovered from COVID-19.

The CDR3 loop is CAWRVPGGNIQYF. The CDR3 region has the DNA TGTGCCTGGAGAGTCCCAGGGGGGAACATTCAGTACTTC. V and J are TRBV30 and TRBJ2-4; a weak D match, TRBD1 (7 bases). Germline V gene lookup returns CDR1 GTSNPN and CDR2 SVGIG (reference sequence). The CDR3 runs to 13 residues. V lost 3 bases to trimming and J lost 7 bases, with 13 bases between them.